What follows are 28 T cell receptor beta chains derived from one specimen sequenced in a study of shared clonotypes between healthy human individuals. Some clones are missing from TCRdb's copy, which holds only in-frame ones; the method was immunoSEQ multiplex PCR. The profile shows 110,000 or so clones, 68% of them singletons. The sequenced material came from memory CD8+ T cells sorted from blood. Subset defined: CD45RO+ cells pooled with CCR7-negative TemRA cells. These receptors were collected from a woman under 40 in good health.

As DNA, the CDR3 is TGTGCTAGTGGTCCCTGGAAGCGGGAGAAGGAAGAAGATACGCAGTATTTT. Encoded protein: CASGPWKREKEEDTQYF. The rearrangement uses TRBV12-5 and TRBJ2-3, with TRBD2 matching 8 bases. V was pared by 5 bases and J by 5 bases, with 15 bases of the junction left unmatched. Germline V gene sequence: CDR1 LGHNT, CDR2 FRNRAP. This CDR3 contains 17 residues.

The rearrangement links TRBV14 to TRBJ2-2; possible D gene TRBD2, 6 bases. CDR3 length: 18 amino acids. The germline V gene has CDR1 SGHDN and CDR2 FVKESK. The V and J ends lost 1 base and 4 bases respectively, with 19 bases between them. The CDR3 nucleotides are TGTGCCAGCAGCCAAGTCAAGACTAGAATTAGAACCACCGGGGAGCTGTTTTTT. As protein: CASSQVKTRIRTTGELFF.

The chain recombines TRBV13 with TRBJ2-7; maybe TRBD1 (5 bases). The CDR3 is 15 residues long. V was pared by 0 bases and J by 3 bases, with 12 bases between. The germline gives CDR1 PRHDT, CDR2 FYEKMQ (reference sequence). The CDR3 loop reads CASSLGRSRVYEQYF. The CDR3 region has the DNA TGTGCCAGCAGCTTAGGCCGCTCCAGGGTCTACGAGCAGTACTTC.

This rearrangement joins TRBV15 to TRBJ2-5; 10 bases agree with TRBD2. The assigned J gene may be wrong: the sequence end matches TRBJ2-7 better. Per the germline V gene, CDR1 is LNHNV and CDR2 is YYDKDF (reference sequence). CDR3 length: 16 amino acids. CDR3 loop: CATSIRLAGADYEQYF. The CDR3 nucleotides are TGTGCCACCAGCATCCGGCTAGCGGGAGCCGACTACGAGCAGTACTTC.

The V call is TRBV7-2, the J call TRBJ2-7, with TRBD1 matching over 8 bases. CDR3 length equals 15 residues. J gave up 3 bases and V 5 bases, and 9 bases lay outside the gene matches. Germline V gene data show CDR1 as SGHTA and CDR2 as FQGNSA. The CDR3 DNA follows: TGTGCCAGCAGCCTAGGACAGGGTCGCTTCTACGAGCAGTACTTC. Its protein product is CASSLGQGRFYEQYF. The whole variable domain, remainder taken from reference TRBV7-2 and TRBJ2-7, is GAGVSQSPSNKVTEKGKDVELRCDPISGHTALYWYRQSLGQGLEFLIYFQGNSAPDKSGLPSDRFSAERTGGSVSTLTIQRTQQEDSAVYLCASSLGQGRFYEQYFGPGTRLTVT.

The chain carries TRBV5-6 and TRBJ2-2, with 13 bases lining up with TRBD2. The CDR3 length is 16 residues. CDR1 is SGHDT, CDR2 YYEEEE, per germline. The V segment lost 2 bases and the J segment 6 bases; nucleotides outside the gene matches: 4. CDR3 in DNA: TGTGCCAGCAGCTTCGGACTAGCGGGAGTATCCGGGGAGCTGTTTTTT. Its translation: CASSFGLAGVSGELFF.

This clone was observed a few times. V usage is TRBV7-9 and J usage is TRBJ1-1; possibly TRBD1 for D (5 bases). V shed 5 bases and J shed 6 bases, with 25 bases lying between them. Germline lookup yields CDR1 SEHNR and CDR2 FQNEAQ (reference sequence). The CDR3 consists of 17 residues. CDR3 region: CASSPLSRVFQAPEAFF. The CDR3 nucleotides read TGTGCCAGCAGCCCCCTCTCCAGGGTATTTCAGGCTCCTGAAGCTTTCTTT.

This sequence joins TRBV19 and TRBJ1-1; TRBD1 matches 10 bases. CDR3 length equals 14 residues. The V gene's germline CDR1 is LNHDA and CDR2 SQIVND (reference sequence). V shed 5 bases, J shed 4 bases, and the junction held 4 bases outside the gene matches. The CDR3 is CASSRQGAITEAFF. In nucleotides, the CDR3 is TGTGCCAGTAGTCGACAGGGGGCGATCACTGAAGCTTTCTTT. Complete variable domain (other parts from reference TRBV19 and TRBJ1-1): DGGITQSPKYLFRKEGQNVTLSCEQNLNHDAMYWYRQDPGQGLRLIYYSQIVNDFQKGDIAEGYSVSREKKESFPLTVTSAQKNPTAFYLCASSRQGAITEAFFGQGTRLTVV.

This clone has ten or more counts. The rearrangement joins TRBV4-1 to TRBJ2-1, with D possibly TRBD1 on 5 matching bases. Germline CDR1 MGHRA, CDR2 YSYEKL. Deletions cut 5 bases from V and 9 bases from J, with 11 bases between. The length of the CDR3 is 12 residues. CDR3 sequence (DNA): TGCGCCAGCAGCTCACAGGCGACTGAGCAGTTCTTC. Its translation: CASSSQATEQFF.

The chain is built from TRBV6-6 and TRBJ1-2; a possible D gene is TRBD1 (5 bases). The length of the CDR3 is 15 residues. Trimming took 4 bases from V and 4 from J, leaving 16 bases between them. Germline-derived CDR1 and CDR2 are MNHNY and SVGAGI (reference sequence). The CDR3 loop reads CASSSRQKYVYGYTF. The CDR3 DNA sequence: TGTGCCAGCAGTTCCAGACAGAAATACGTCTATGGCTACACCTTC.

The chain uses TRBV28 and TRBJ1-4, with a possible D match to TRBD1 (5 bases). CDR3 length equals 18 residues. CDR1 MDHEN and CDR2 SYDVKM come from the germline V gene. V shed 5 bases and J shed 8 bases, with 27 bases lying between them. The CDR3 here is CASSPQGRVNRLGEKLFF. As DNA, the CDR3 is TGTGCCAGCAGTCCCCAGGGTAGGGTGAATCGGCTGGGGGAAAAACTGTTTTTT.

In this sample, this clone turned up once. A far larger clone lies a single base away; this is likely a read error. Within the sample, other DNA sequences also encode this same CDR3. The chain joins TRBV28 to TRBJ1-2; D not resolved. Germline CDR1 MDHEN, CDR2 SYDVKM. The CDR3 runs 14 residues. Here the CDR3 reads CASRLREGNYGYTF. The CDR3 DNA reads TGTGCCAGCAGGCTACGGGAGGGAAACTATGGCTACACTTTC.

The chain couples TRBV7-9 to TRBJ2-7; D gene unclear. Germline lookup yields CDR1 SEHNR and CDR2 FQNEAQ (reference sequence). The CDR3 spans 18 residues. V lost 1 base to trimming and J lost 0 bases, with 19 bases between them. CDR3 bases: TGTGCCAGCAGCTTAGGGGGATTTGTGGGCGTCACCTCCTACGAGCAGTACTTC. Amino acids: CASSLGGFVGVTSYEQYF.

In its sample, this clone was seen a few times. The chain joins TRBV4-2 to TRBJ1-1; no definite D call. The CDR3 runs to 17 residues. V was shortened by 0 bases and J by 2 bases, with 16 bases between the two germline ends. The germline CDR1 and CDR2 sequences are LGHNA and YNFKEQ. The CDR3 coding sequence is TGTGCCAGCAGCCAAGATTCGAGGCAGGCCAGAAACACTGAAGCTTTCTTT. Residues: CASSQDSRQARNTEAFF.

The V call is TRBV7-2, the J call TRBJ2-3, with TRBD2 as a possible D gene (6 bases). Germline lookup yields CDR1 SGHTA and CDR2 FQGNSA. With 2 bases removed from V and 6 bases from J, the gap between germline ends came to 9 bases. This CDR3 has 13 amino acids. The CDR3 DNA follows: TGTGCCAGCAGCTTACTAGCGCCTGATACGCAGTATTTT. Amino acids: CASSLLAPDTQYF.

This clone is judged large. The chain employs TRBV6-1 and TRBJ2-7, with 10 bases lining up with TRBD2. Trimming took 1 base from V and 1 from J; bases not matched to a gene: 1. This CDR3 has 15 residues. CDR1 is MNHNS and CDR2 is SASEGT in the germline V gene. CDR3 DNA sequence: TGTGCCAGCAGTGAAGAAGCGGGAGGGTCCTACGAGCAGTACTTC. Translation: CASSEEAGGSYEQYF.

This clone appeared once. CDR3 region: CASSLRRGSGELFF. The CDR3 bases are TGTGCCAGCAGCTTACGCCGCGGTTCCGGGGAGCTGTTTTTT. The gene calls are TRBV6-6 and TRBJ2-2; D gene ambiguous. Per the germline V gene, CDR1 is MNHNY and CDR2 is SVGAGI (reference sequence). The CDR3 has 14 residues. The V end lost 6 bases, the J end lost 6 bases, and 14 bases lay between the germline ends.

The CDR3 loop is CASSEWVAASWNEQFF. In DNA, the CDR3 is TGTGCCAGCAGTGAATGGGTAGCCGCTAGCTGGAATGAGCAGTTCTTC. The gene calls are TRBV6-1 and TRBJ2-1, with a possible D match to TRBD2 (5 bases). V was cut by 2 bases and J by 7 bases, with 18 bases left in between. The germline CDR1 and CDR2 sequences are MNHNS and SASEGT. CDR3 length: 16 residues.

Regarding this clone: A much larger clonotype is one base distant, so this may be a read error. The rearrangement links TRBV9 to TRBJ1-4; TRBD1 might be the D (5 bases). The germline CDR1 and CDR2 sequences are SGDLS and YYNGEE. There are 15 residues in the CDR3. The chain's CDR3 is CASSEGSLTAENLFF. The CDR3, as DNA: TGTGCCAGCAGCGAGGGGTCCCTAACAGCCGAAAACCTGTTTTTT.

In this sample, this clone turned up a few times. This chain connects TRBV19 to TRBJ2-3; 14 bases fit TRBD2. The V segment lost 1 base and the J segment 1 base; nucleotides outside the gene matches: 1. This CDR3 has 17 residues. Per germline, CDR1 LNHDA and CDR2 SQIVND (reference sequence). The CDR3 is CASSIGGLAGGTDTQYF. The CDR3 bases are TGTGCCAGTAGTATAGGGGGACTAGCGGGAGGCACAGATACGCAGTATTTT.

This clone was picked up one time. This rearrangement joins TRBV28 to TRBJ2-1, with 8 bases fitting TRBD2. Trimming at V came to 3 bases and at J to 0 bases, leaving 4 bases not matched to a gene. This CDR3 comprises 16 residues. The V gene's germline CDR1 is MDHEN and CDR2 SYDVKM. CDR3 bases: TGTGCCAGCAGTTTCCAGCGGGAGTTCTCCTACAATGAGCAGTTCTTC. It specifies CASSFQREFSYNEQFF.

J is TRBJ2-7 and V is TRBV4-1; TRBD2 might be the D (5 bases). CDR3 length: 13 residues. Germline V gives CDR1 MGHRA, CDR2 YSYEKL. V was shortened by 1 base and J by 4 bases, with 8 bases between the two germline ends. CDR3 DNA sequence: TGCGCCAGCAGCCAAGGCGCGGGTTACGAGCAGTACTTC. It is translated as CASSQGAGYEQYF.

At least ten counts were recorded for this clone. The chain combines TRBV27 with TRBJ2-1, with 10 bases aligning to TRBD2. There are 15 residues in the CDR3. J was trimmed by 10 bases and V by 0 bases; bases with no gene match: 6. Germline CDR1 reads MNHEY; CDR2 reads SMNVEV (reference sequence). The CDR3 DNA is TGTGCCAGCAGTTTATCGGCTAGCGGGAGATGGGAGCAGTTCTTC. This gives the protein CASSLSASGRWEQFF.

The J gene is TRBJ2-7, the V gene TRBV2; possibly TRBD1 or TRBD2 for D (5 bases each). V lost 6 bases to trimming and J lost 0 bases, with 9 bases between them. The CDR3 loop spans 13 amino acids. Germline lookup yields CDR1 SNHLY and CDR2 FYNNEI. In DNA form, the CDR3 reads TGTGCCAGCAGGCCCGGGACCTCCTACGAGCAGTACTTC. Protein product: CASRPGTSYEQYF.

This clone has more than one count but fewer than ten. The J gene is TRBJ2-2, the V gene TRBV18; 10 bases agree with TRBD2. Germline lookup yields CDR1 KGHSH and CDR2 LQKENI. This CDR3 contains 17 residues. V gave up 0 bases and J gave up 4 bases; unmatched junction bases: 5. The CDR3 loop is CASSPPSSGRSTGELFF. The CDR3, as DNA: TGTGCCAGCTCACCACCATCTAGCGGGAGAAGCACCGGGGAGCTGTTTTTT.

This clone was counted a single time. CDR3 residues: CASSPGLAGETFYEQYF. For the CDR3, the DNA is TGTGCCAGCAGCCCGGGACTAGCGGGAGAAACTTTTTACGAGCAGTACTTC. This rearrangement joins TRBV7-9 to TRBJ2-7; TRBD2 matches at 14 bases. V lost 5 bases and J lost 4; bases outside the gene matches: 10. Germline values: CDR1 SEHNR, CDR2 FQNEAQ (reference sequence). The CDR3 totals 17 residues.

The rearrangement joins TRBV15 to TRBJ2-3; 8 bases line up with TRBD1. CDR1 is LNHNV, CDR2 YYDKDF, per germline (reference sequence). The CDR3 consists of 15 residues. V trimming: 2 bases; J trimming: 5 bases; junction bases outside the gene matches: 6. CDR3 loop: CATSRTGRGQDTQYF. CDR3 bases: TGTGCCACCAGCAGAACTGGCAGGGGGCAAGATACGCAGTATTTT.

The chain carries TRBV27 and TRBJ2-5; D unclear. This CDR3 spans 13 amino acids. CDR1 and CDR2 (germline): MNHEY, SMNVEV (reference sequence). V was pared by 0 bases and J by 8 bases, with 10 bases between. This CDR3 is CASSLSGNPTQYF. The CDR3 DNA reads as TGTGCCAGCAGTTTATCAGGGAACCCAACCCAGTACTTC.